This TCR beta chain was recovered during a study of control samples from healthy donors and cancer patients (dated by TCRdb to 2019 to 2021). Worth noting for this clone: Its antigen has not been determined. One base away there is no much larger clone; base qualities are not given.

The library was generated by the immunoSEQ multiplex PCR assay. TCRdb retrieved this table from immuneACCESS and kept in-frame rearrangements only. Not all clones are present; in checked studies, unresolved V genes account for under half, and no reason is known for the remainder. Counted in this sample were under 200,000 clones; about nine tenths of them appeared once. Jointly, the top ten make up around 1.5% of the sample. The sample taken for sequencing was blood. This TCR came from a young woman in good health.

The CDR3 region has the sequence CSVEDPGARGYTF. The nucleotide sequence reads as follows: TGCAGCGTTGAAGATCCGGGGGCGCGGGGCTACACCTTC. Recombination linked TRBV29-1 to TRBJ1-2; TRBD1 might be the D gene, on 6 matching bases. From the germline V gene, CDR1 is SQVTM and CDR2 is ANQGSEA. V was cut back by 0 bases and J by 8 bases, leaving a gap of 13 bases between them. Counted from cysteine to phenylalanine, this CDR3 has 13 amino acids. The CDR3 DNA has 39 bases and is translated from base 1.